This T cell receptor beta chain was profiled in a study of synovial regulatory T cells in juvenile arthritis (dated by TCRdb to about 2015). With regard to the full study: Among sequenced patients, three were therapy-naive, one received methotrexate plus infliximab, roughly six received methotrexate, and one had no treatment information. Using matched patient samples, the researchers compared TCRbeta CDR3 repertoires across three groups: blood iaTreg cells, other blood Treg cells and synovial fluid Treg cells. Effector T cell subsets from the study cohort were also sequenced for comparisons, but the Treg dataset by itself includes only blood Treg cells and synovial fluid Treg cells. TCR repertoire comparisons included Treg and Teff subsets from 11 JIA patients with active disease.

The germline V gene (reference sequence) provides CDR1 MNHNY and CDR2 SVGAGI. The CDR3 measures 16 amino acids from cysteine to phenylalanine. The nucleotide record is missing. As for this clone: The target of this receptor is not known.

TCR repertoires were obtained from around 11 juvenile idiopathic arthritis patients with active disease who had not reached inactive disease, of whom 3 were polyarticular and 8 were oligoarticular. The TCR-sequenced patients had a median age of around 11 years (range roughly 2.2-22.9) and median disease duration of approximately seven years (range 0.2-19.1). Samples for TCR repertoire analysis came from two centres in Italy. Peripheral blood mononuclear cells were isolated using a Histopaque-1077 density gradient and were cryopreserved in around 90% FCS with roughly 10% DMSO. What the work shows at the level of the full study, not this receptor alone: Synovial Treg cells shared more CDR3 sequences with iaTreg cells than with other blood Treg cells; Chao-Jaccard similarity confirmed closer relation. TCR diversity was lower in blood iaTreg cells than in other blood Treg cells, which is consistent with antigen-driven expansion. Across patients, iaTreg TCR repertoires were largely private and overlapped partially with synovial Teff repertoires and blood CPL repertoires.

Libraries were prepared through the immunoSEQ multiplex PCR assay. TCRbeta CDR3 sequencing was performed by Adaptive Biotechnologies. On the study's bioinformatics: Repertoire similarity was assessed using the Chao-modified Jaccard index and the median clonotype overlap from 200 random subsamples at equal sample size. Similarity analyses were performed using either productive nucleotide sequences or in silico-translated amino acid sequences. Repertoires were compared using hierarchical clustering with single linkage and t-SNE, both based on Chao-modified Jaccard distances. Repertoire diversity was measured with the Renyi index after sample size normalisation across a range of alpha values. Held by TCRdb, this immuneACCESS table contains in-frame sequences only and omits some clones. Under half of the omission traces to an unresolved V gene where checked; the cause of the rest is unknown. V and J calls and clone size come straight from that table; D and trimming were deduced from the DNA. This sample's listing comprises 9,500 to 10,000 clones. Of the sample, 0.85% to 1% falls within the top ten clones.

The clonotype comes from a donor aged 2-29 years with juvenile idiopathic arthritis. This chain is built from TRBV6-6 and TRBJ1-1; the D call of TRBD1 rests on TCRdb alone, since no DNA is present to check it. Sequencing was performed on Treg cells from blood. What this sample's cell subset or site label stands for: remaining (HLA-DR-negative) circulating blood Treg cells. The CDR3 sequence is CASNHGPTGMKTEAFF.